These 22 T cell receptor beta chains were all obtained from the same sample, sequenced in a study of blood T cells in healthy people across ages. It was with a sample-barcoded 5' primer and a J-beta primer mix that a second PCR of roughly 7 to 11 cycles was run. MiXCR, applied by TCRdb to the 5' RACE reads, yields one record per CDR3 protein. Of about 1.1 million distinct CDR3 sequences in the sample, about two fifths were seen once. Sequencing was carried out using blood. The origin of the receptors is a man younger than 30 in good health.

This clonotype was picked up a small number of times. The CDR3 loop reads CASRYNWVSEAFF. The CDR3 DNA reads as TGTGCCAGCAGGTACAACTGGGTATCTGAAGCTTTCTTT. The chain couples TRBV7-9 to TRBJ1-1; the D is unclear. There are 13 residues in the CDR3. Deletions cut 6 bases from V and 6 bases from J, with 14 bases between. From germline, CDR1 is SEHNR and CDR2 FQNEAQ (reference sequence).

This chain uses TRBV10-1 with TRBJ2-5; the match to TRBD2 covers 7 bases. The CDR3 consists of 14 residues. Trimming took 5 bases from V and 2 from J; bases not matched to a gene: 5. From germline, CDR1 is WNHNN and CDR2 SYGVQD (reference sequence). The CDR3, as DNA: TGCGCCAGCAGTCCAAAGGGACTACAAGAGACCCAGTACTTC. It encodes CASSPKGLQETQYF.

This clonotype was recorded at least ten times. This chain links TRBV7-2 with TRBJ1-5; D is ambiguous. The V end was cut by 2 bases, the J end by 0 bases, with 2 bases between. This CDR3 is 13 amino acids long. Germline values: CDR1 SGHTA, CDR2 FQGNSA. Here the CDR3 reads CASSLISNQPQHF. CDR3 bases: TGTGCCAGCAGCTTAATTAGCAATCAGCCCCAGCATTTT.

A remark on this clonotype: Given a much more abundant clone one base away, this may be a read error. This chain connects TRBV20-1 to TRBJ2-2; D is undetermined. The CDR3 runs to 12 residues. Germline V gene sequence: CDR1 DFQATT, CDR2 SNEGSKA (reference sequence). CDR3 residues: CGAFRQAGELFF. The CDR3 DNA reads as TGCGGTGCTTTCCGGCAGGCCGGGGAGCTGTTTTTT.

This clonotype showed up just a few times. The V call is TRBV6-1, the J call TRBJ1-2; tentative D call: TRBD1 (6 bases). The CDR3 has 12 amino acids. Germline assignment: CDR1 MNHNS and CDR2 SASEGT. V was cut by 6 bases and J by 8 bases, with 13 bases left in between. The CDR3 sequence is CASRENREGYTF. Here the CDR3 DNA reads TGTGCCAGCAGGGAGAACAGGGAGGGCTACACCTTC.

The gene calls are TRBV7-9 and TRBJ2-7, with D maybe TRBD1 (5 bases). Trimming took 5 bases from V and 2 from J, leaving 22 bases between them. The CDR3 covers 17 residues. Germline V gene sequence: CDR1 SEHNR, CDR2 FQNEAQ (reference sequence). The CDR3 DNA is TGTGCCAGCAGCCTTGACAGACCACTACTTCAAACCTACGAGCAGTACTTC. Translated, it gives CASSLDRPLLQTYEQYF. The full variable domain, in which reference TRBV7-9 and TRBJ2-7 provide the parts outside the CDR3, is DTGVSQNPRHKITKRGQNVTFRCDPISEHNRLYWYRQTLGQGPEFLTYFQNEAQLEKSRLLSDRFSAERPKGSFSTLEIQRTEQGDSAMYLCASSLDRPLLQTYEQYFGPGTRLTVT.

The CDR3 loop is CASSLWGRNKPQHF. As DNA, the CDR3 is TGTGCCAGCAGCTTGTGGGGCAGGAACAAGCCCCAGCATTTT. The genes are TRBV5-6 and TRBJ1-5, with D perhaps matching TRBD1 (5 bases). V lost 1 base, J lost 8 bases, and 13 bases lay in between. From germline, CDR1 is SGHDT and CDR2 YYEEEE. There are 14 residues in the CDR3. The full variable domain, rest sourced from reference TRBV5-6 and TRBJ1-5, is DAGVTQSPTHLIKTRGQQVTLRCSPKSGHDTVSWYQQALGQGPQFIFQYYEEEERQRGNFPDRFSGHQFPNYSSELNVNALLLGDSALYLCASSLWGRNKPQHFGDGTRLSIL.

This clonotype was found once. The chain combines TRBV10-3 with TRBJ1-1, with 9 positions matching TRBD1. There are 13 residues in the CDR3. CDR1 is ENHRY, CDR2 SYGVKD, per germline. After removal of 6 bases from V and 5 bases from J, the junction contained 4 bases not matched to a gene. CDR3 DNA: TGTGCCATCAGGGACAGGGGCCAGACTGAAGCTTTCTTT. Protein product: CAIRDRGQTEAFF.

This chain uses TRBV20-1 with TRBJ1-4; D is possibly TRBD1 (6 bases). Germline CDR1 DFQATT, CDR2 SNEGSKA (reference sequence). V dropped 3 bases and J dropped 6 bases, with 17 bases sitting between them. This CDR3 contains 15 residues. The CDR3: CSASHPQGRDEKLFF. The DNA for the CDR3 is TGCAGTGCTAGCCATCCACAGGGTCGGGATGAAAAACTGTTTTTT.

Regarding this clonotype: At one of its ends the junction is not consistent with the germline gene, which may arise from a read error. The J gene is TRBJ1-2, the V gene TRBV27, with D uncertain. Per the germline V gene, CDR1 is MNHEY and CDR2 is SMNVEV (reference sequence). The CDR3 loop spans 13 amino acids. The CDR3 bases are TGTGCCAGCATTTTATTGGGCAGCTATGGCTACACCTTC. Protein product: CASILLGSYGYTF.

V usage is TRBV29-1 and J usage is TRBJ2-7; unclear D gene. Germline V gene data show CDR1 as SQVTM and CDR2 as ANQGSEA. This CDR3 is built from 12 residues. Trimming took off 4 bases at V and 3 bases at J, with 10 bases between the two ends. The CDR3 region is CSVVVRNYEQYF. CDR3 in DNA: TGCAGCGTTGTAGTCCGGAACTACGAGCAGTACTTC.

The chain carries TRBV7-2 and TRBJ2-1; D remains ambiguous. The ends were cut back, 5 bases at V and 9 bases at J, with 11 bases in the middle. The CDR3 length is 12 residues. The germline V gene has CDR1 SGHTA and CDR2 FQGNSA. CDR3 in DNA: TGTGCCAGCAGCCGCCCCGGCAGTGAGCAGTTCTTC. It codes for CASSRPGSEQFF. The full variable domain, rest sourced from reference TRBV7-2 and TRBJ2-1, is GAGVSQSPSNKVTEKGKDVELRCDPISGHTALYWYRQSLGQGLEFLIYFQGNSAPDKSGLPSDRFSAERTGGSVSTLTIQRTQQEDSAVYLCASSRPGSEQFFGPGTRLTVL.

The chain carries TRBV19 and TRBJ2-3; D might be TRBD1 (6 bases). The CDR3 extends over 15 amino acids. Trimming removed 5 bases from V and 0 bases from J, with 12 bases in between. Germline V gives CDR1 LNHDA, CDR2 SQIVND (reference sequence). Written as DNA, the CDR3 is TGTGCCAGTAGTCCGACGGGGACAAGCACAGATACGCAGTATTTT. As protein: CASSPTGTSTDTQYF.

CDR3 DNA: TGCAGTGCTAGAGATCGCGGCGGGGCTTCCGCAGATACGCAGTATTTT. It specifies CSARDRGGASADTQYF. The genes are TRBV20-1 and TRBJ2-3, with D perhaps matching TRBD2 (6 bases). The CDR3 contains 16 residues. Germline assignment: CDR1 DFQATT and CDR2 SNEGSKA (reference sequence). Deletions cut 0 bases from V and 4 bases from J, with 17 bases between.

This clonotype came up a few times. V usage is TRBV27 and J usage is TRBJ2-3, with D tentatively TRBD1 (5 bases). V lost 4 bases to trimming and J lost 2 bases, with 16 bases between them. CDR3 length: 16 residues. CDR1 is MNHEY and CDR2 is SMNVEV in the germline V gene (reference sequence). CDR3 sequence: CASSSRRDRDTDTQYF. The CDR3 nucleotides read TGTGCCAGCAGTTCCCGACGTGACAGAGACACAGATACGCAGTATTTT.

This clonotype was observed a few times. This chain joins TRBV7-2 and TRBJ2-3; TRBD1 might be the D (5 bases). V was pared by 5 bases and J by 4 bases, with 22 bases between. The CDR3 has 17 residues. Germline lookup yields CDR1 SGHTA and CDR2 FQGNSA. CDR3 region: CASSLAGPGAVADTQYF. Here the CDR3 DNA reads TGTGCCAGCAGCCTCGCCGGGCCTGGGGCGGTCGCAGATACGCAGTATTTT.

The sample holds one count of this clonotype. The chain employs TRBV20-1 and TRBJ2-5; 7 bases line up with TRBD1. This CDR3 has 14 residues. Germline CDR1 is DFQATT and CDR2 is SNEGSKA (reference sequence). The junction had 10 bases not matched to a gene; V was cut back by 4 bases and J by 5 bases. CDR3 bases: TGCAGTGCTACTGTGACAGGGTCCGTGGAGACCCAGTACTTC. Its translation: CSATVTGSVETQYF.

The chain carries TRBV4-2 and TRBJ2-5; tentatively, D is TRBD1 (5 bases). Germline CDR1 is LGHNA and CDR2 is YNFKEQ. V was clipped by 4 bases and J by 0 bases, with 15 bases between them. The CDR3 covers 16 residues. In nucleotides, the CDR3 is TGTGCCAGCAGCCTTGGTAGGGGCGAACACCAAGAGACCCAGTACTTC. Translating gives CASSLGRGEHQETQYF.

Worth noting for this clonotype: One base away lies a much larger clone, so this may be a sequencing read error. V usage is TRBV3-1 and J usage is TRBJ2-5; 12 bases are shared with TRBD2. The CDR3 contains 17 residues. Germline values: CDR1 LGHDT, CDR2 YNNKEL (reference sequence). In DNA form, the CDR3 reads TGTACCAGCAGCTATCGAAGGACTAGCGGGGTCCAAGAGACCCAGTACTTC. It is translated as CTSSYRRTSGVQETQYF.

The gene calls are TRBV29-1 and TRBJ2-1; weak D call: TRBD1 (6 bases). The J call may be incorrect, as the DNA end agrees better with TRBJ2-7. CDR3 length equals 16 residues. The germline CDR1 and CDR2 sequences are SQVTM and ANQGSEA. DNA for the CDR3: TGCAGCGTTGAAGATGAATGGACAGCTACCTACAATGAGCAGTACTTC. This translates into CSVEDEWTATYNEQYF.

The V gene is TRBV20-1, the J gene TRBJ2-1; D perhaps matches TRBD2 (7 bases). Germline values: CDR1 DFQATT, CDR2 SNEGSKA (reference sequence). Trimming shortened V by 3 bases and J by 0 bases, and 15 bases separated the two germline ends. There are 16 residues in the CDR3. CDR3 region: CSASTLGGGSYNEQFF. Written as DNA, the CDR3 is TGCAGTGCTAGCACTTTAGGGGGGGGCTCCTACAATGAGCAGTTCTTC.

On this clonotype itself: One end of the junction fails to match germline, which may point to a read error. This rearrangement joins TRBV9 to TRBJ1-2; TRBD1 aligns across 8 bases. Germline V gene sequence: CDR1 SGDLS, CDR2 YYNGEE. The CDR3 spans 15 residues. The CDR3 loop reads CASSPLGQVHEDYAF. The CDR3, as DNA: TGTGCCAGCAGCCCCTTGGGACAGGTCCATGAGGACTACGCCTTC.